This note documents a single TCR beta chain sequence. The antigen is unknown. This sample was taken from a study of cytomegalovirus exposure and HLA in healthy donors. Study-level findings and limits: Researchers reportedly found TCR beta sequences accurately predicted most subjects' HLA-A and HLA-B alleles. Rarity characterized most TCR sequences, yet some public TCRs appeared in many donors. High specificity and sensitivity for cytomegalovirus status were reported for the classifier.

PCR amplification relied on 60 Vbeta primers (plus 13 Jbeta primers). Assay: immunoSEQ multiplex PCR; the TCRdb copy retains only in-frame clones and omits some. This sample has tens of thousands of clones; around 64% occur once, and the top ten carry more than 2.5%. The sample was PBMCs. This TCR was recovered from a woman aged 50 to 60 in good health and CMV-seronegative.

The CDR3 spells CASSPHGQGLQPQHF. The CDR3 bases are TGTGCCAGCAGTCCCCACGGACAGGGCCTCCAGCCCCAGCATTTT. The chain is built from TRBV28 and TRBJ1-5, with 8 bases matching TRBD1. The V and J ends lost 5 bases and 7 bases, in that order; junction bases with no gene match: 10. The CDR3 runs to 15 residues. Germline V CDR1 and CDR2: MDHEN, SYDVKM.